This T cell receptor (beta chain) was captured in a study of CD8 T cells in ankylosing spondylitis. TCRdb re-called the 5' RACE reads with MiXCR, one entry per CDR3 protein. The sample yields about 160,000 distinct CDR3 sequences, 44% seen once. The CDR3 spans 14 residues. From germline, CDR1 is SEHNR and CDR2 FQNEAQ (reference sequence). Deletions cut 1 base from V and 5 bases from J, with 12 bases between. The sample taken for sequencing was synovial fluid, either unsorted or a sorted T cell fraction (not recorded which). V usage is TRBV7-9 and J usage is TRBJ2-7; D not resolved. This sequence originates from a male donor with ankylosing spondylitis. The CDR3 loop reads CASSLGVGMNEQYF. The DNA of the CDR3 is TGTGCCAGCAGCTTAGGTGTAGGGATGAACGAGCAGTACTTC.